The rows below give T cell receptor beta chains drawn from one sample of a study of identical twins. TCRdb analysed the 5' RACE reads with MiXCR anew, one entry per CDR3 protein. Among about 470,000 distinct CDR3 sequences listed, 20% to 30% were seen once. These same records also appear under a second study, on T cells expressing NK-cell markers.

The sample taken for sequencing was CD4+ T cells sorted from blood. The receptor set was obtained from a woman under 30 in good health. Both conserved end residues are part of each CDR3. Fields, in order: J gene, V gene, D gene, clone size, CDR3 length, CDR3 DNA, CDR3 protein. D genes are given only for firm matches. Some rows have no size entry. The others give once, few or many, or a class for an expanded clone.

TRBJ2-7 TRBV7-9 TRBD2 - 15 TGTGCCAGCAGCTTAGTTTCTAGCGGACCTAGCGAGCAGTACTTC CASSLVSSGPSEQYF
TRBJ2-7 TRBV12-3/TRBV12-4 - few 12 TGTGCCAGCAGTTTGGTCAACAACGAGCAGTACTTC CASSLVNNEQYF
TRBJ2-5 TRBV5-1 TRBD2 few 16 TGCGCCAGCAGCACCACTAGCGGGGGGGCCCCAGAGACCCAGTACTTC CASSTTSGGAPETQYF
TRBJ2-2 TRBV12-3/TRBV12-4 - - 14 TGTGCCAGCAGTGCCCACAGGGACACCGGGGAGCTGTTTTTT CASSAHRDTGELFF
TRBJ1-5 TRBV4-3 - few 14 TGCGCCAGCAGCCAAGATTCCTTTGGTCAGCCCCAGCATTTT CASSQDSFGQPQHF
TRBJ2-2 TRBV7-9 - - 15 TGTGCCAGCAGCCAAAACAGGGTTGGAACCGGGGAGCTGTTTTTT CASSQNRVGTGELFF
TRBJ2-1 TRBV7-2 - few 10 TGTGCCAGCAGTCTACATGAGCAGTTCTTC CASSLHEQFF
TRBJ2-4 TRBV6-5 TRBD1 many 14 TGTGCCACCTACGACAGGGGATTAACAAACATTCAGTACTTC CATYDRGLTNIQYF
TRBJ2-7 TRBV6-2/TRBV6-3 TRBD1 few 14 TGTGCCAGCACCCCGCCCGGGACAGGGGGCGAGCAGTACTTC CASTPPGTGGEQYF
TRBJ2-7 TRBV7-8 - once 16 TGTGCCAGCAGCTTAGCCCTGGAGAGGGGGTTGGTCGAGCAGTACTTC CASSLALERGLVEQYF
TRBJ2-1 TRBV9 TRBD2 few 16 TGTGCCAGCAGCGCCATAGCGGGAGTGGACTACAATGAGCAGTTCTTC CASSAIAGVDYNEQFF
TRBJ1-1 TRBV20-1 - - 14 TGCAGTGCTAGAGCAGCCAACAAAAACACTGAAGCTTTCTTT CSARAANKNTEAFF
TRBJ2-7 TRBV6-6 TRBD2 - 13 TGTGCCAGCAGGAGACTAGCGGGGTACGAGCAGTACTTC CASRRLAGYEQYF
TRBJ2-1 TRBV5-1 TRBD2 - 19 TGCGCCAGCAGCCTAGGACAGGAATATACTAGCGGGAGGGAGGATGAGCAGTTCTTC CASSLGQEYTSGREDEQFF
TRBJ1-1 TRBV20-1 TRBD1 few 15 TGCAGTGCTAGAGATCAGGGACAGGGGGCCCGTGAAGCTTTCTTT CSARDQGQGAREAFF
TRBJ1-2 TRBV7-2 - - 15 TGTGCCAGCAGCTTAGCGGGTCGGGGAAGCTATGGCTACACCTTC CASSLAGRGSYGYTF
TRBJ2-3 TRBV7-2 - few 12 TGTGCCAGCAGCCAGTATCAAGATACGCAGTATTTT CASSQYQDTQYF
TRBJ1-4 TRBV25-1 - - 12 TGTGCCAGCGGAGGTATCGGTGAAAAACTGTTTTTT CASGGIGEKLFF